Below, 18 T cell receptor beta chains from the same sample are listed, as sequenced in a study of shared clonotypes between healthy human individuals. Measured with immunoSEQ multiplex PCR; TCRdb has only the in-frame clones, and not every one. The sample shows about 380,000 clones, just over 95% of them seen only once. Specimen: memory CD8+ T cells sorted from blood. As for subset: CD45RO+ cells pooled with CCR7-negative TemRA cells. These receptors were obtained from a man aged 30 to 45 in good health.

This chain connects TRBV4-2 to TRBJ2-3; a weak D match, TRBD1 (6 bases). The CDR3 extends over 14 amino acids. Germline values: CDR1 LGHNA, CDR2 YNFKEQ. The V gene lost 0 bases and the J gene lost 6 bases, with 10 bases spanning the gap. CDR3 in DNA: TGTGCCAGCAGCCAAGATTTGGGGGCTGATACGCAGTATTTT. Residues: CASSQDLGADTQYF.

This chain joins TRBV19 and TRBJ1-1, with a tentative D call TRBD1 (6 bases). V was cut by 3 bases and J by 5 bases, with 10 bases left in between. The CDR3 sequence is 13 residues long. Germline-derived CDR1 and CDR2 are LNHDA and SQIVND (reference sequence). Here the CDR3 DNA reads TGTGCCAGTAGTATCGGGGGCGGGACTGAAGCTTTCTTT. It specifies CASSIGGGTEAFF.

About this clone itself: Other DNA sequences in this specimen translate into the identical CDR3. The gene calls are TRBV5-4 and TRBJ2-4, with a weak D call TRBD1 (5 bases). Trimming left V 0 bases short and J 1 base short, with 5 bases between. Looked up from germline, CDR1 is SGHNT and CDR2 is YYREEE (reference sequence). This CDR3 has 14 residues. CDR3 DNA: TGTGCCAGCAGCTTGGGGGGCGCCAAAAACATTCAGTACTTC. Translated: CASSLGGAKNIQYF.

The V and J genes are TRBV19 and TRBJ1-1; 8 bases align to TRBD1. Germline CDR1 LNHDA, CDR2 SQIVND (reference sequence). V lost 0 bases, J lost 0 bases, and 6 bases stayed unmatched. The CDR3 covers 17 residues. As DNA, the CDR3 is TGTGCCAGTAGTATAGATTGGCCAGGGGGCATGAACACTGAAGCTTTCTTT. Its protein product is CASSIDWPGGMNTEAFF.

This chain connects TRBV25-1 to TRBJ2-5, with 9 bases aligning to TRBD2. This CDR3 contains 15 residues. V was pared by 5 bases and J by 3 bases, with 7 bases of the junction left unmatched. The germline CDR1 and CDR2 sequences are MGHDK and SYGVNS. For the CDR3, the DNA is TGTGCCAGCAGTTCGGGAGCGGGAGGAGAAGAGACCCAGTACTTC. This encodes CASSSGAGGEETQYF.

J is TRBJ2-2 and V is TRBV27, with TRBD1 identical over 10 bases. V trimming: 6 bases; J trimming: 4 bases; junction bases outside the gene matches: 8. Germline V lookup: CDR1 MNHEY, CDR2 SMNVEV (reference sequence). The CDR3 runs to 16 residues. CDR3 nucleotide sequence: TGTGCCAGCAGCTTAATTAGGACAGGGGGCACCGGGGAGCTGTTTTTT. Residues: CASSLIRTGGTGELFF.

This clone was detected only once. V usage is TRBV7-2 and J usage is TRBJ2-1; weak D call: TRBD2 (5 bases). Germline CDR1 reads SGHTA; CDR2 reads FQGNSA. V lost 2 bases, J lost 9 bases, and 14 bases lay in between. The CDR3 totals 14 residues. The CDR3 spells CASSLSPSPPEQFF. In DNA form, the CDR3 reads TGTGCCAGCAGCTTATCGCCTAGCCCCCCTGAGCAGTTCTTC.

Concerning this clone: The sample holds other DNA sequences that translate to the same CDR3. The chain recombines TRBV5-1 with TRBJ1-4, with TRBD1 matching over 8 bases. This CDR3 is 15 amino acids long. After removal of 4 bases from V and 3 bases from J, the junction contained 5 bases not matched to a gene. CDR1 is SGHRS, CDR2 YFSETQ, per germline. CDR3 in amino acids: CASSRWTGPNEKLFF. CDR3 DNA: TGCGCCAGCAGCCGGTGGACAGGGCCTAATGAAAAACTGTTTTTT.

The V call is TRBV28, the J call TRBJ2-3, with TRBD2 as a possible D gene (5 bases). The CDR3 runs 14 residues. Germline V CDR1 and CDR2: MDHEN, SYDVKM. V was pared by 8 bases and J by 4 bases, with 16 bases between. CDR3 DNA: TGTGCCAGCCTCCCCCGGGGTGGGTCAGATACGCAGTATTTT. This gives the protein CASLPRGGSDTQYF.

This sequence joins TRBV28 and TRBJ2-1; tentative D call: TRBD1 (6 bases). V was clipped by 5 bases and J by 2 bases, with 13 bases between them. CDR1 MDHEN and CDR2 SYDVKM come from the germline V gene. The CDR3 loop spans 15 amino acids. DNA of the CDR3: TGTGCCAGCAGTACAGGGCTCTCTGCCTACAATGAGCAGTTCTTC. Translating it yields CASSTGLSAYNEQFF.

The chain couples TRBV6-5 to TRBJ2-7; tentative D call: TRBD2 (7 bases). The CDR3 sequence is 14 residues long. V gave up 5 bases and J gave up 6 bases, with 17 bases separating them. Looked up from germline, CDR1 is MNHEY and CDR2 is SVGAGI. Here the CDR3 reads CASSRPRRGGEQYF. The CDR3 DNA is TGTGCCAGCAGTCGCCCTAGAAGGGGGGGCGAGCAGTACTTC.

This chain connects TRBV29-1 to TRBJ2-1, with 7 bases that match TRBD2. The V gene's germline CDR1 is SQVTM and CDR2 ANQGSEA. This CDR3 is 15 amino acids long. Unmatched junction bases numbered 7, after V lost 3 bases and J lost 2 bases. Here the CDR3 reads CSVDQRGATYNEQFF. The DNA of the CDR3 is TGCAGCGTTGATCAGCGGGGAGCAACCTACAATGAGCAGTTCTTC.

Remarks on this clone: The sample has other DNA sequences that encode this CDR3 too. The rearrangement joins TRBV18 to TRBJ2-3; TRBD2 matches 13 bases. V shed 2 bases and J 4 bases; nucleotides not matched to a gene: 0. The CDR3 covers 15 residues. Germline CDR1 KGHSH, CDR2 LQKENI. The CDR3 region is CASSPGLAGADTQYF. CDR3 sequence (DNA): TGTGCCAGCTCACCAGGACTAGCGGGAGCAGATACGCAGTATTTT.

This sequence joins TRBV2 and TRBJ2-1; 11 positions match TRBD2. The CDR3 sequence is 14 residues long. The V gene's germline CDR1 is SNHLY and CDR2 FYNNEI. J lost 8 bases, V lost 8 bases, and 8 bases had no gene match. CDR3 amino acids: CASQLLAGVYEQFF. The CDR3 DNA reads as TGTGCCAGCCAATTACTAGCGGGAGTATATGAGCAGTTCTTC.

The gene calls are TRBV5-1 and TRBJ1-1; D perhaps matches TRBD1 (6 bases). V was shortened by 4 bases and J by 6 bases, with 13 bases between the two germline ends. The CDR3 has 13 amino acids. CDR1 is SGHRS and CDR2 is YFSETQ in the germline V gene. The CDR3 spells CASSINPGAEAFF. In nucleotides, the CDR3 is TGCGCCAGCAGCATCAACCCAGGGGCTGAAGCTTTCTTT. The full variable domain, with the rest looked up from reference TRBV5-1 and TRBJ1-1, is KAGVTQTPRYLIKTRGQQVTLSCSPISGHRSVSWYQQTPGQGLQFLFEYFSETQRNKGNFPGRFSGRQFSNSRSEMNVSTLELGDSALYLCASSINPGAEAFFGQGTRLTVV.

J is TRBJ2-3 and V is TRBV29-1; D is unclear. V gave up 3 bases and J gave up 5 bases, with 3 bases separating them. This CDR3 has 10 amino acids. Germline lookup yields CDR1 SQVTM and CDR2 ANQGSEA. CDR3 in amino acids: CSVEIDTQYF. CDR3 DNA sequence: TGCAGCGTTGAGATAGATACGCAGTATTTT.

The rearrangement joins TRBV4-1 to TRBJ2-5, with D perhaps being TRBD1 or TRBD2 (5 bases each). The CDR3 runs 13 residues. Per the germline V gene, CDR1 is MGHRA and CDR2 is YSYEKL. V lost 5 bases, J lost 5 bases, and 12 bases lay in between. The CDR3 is CASSGTLHETQYF. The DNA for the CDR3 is TGCGCCAGCAGCGGGACCTTACACGAGACCCAGTACTTC.

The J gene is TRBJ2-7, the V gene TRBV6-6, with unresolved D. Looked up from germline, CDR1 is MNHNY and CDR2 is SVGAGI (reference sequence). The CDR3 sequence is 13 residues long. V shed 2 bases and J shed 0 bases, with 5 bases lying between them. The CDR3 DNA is TGTGCCAGCAGTTACAGGACCTCCTACGAGCAGTACTTC. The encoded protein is CASSYRTSYEQYF.